A few counts support the clone carrying this T cell receptor (beta chain). The CDR3 runs to 14 residues. CDR1 and CDR2 (germline): SGHRS, YFSETQ. V lost 1 base and J 5 bases, leaving 10 bases between the germline ends. TCRbeta library construction was performed incorporating unique molecular identifiers. TCRdb re-derived calls from the PCR reads in MiXCR, one entry per CDR3 protein. Among about 640,000 distinct CDR3 sequences listed, approximately 15% were seen once. This sample was taken from a study of T-cell reconstitution after alpha-beta-depleted transplantation in children. The chain uses TRBV5-1 and TRBJ2-1; no firm D call. The receptor comes from a human donor who donated a stem cell graft to a child with acute myeloid leukemia. The sample in question was PBMCs from the stem cell graft donor, obtained from the stem cell graft. CDR3 coding DNA: TGCGCCAGCAGCTTGATCTCTGCCGACAATGAGCAGTTCTTC. It is translated as CASSLISADNEQFF.